One T cell receptor (beta chain) is described in this entry. This sample is drawn from a study of blood T cell repertoires in COVID-19. The CDR3 totals 14 residues. The V gene end was trimmed by 3 bases and the J gene end by 4 bases; junction bases not matched to a gene: 0. Germline V gene lookup returns CDR1 SGHNT and CDR2 YYREEE (reference sequence). Data came from immunoSEQ multiplex PCR; TCRdb stores just in-frame clones and leaves some out. The data hold more than 100,000 clones, with more than 60% observed a single time. Sequencing was done on a sample of peripheral blood. The chain carries TRBV5-4 and TRBJ2-3; the match to TRBD2 covers 12 bases. This receptor was identified in a man in his sixties or seventies with acute or convalescent COVID-19. The CDR3 reads CASSSSGGADTQYF. In DNA form, the CDR3 reads TGTGCCAGCAGCTCTAGCGGGGGGGCAGATACGCAGTATTTT.